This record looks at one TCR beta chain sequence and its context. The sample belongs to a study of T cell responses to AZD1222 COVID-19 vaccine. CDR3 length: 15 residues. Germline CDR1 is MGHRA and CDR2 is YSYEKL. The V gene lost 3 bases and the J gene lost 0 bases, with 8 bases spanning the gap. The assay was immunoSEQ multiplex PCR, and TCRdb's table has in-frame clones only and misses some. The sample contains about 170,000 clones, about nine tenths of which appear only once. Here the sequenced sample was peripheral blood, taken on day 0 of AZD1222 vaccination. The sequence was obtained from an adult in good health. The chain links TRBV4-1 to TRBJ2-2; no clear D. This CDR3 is CASSQATANTGELFF. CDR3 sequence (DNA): TGCGCCAGCAGCCAGGCGACTGCGAACACCGGGGAGCTGTTTTTT.